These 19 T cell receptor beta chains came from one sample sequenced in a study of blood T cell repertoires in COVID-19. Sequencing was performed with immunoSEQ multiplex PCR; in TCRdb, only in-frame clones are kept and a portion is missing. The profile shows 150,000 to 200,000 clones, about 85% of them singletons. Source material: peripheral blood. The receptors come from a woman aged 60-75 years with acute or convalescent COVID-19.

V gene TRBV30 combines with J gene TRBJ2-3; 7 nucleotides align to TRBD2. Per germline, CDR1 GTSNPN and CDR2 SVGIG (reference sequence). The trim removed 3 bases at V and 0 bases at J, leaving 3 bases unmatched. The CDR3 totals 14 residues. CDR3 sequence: CAWRGGVSTDTQYF. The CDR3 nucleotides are TGTGCCTGGAGGGGGGGGGTGAGCACAGATACGCAGTATTTT.

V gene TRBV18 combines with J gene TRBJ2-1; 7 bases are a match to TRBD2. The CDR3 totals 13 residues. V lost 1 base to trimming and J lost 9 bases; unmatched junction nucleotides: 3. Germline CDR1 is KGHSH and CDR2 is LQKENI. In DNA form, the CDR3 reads TGTGCCAGCTCACCACAGACTAGCATTGAGCAGTTCTTC. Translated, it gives CASSPQTSIEQFF.

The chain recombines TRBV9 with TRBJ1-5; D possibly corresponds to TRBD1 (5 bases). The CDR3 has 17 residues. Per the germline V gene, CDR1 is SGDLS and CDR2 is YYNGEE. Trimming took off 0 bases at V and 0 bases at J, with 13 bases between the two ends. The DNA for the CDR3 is TGTGCCAGCAGCGTAGGAATGGGGCATTATAGCAATCAGCCCCAGCATTTT. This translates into CASSVGMGHYSNQPQHF.

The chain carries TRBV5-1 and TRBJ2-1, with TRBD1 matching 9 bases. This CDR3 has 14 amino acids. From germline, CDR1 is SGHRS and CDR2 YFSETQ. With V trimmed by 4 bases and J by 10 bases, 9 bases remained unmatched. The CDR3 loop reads CASSPRDRAGEQFF. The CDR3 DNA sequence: TGCGCCAGCAGCCCACGGGACAGGGCAGGGGAGCAGTTCTTC.

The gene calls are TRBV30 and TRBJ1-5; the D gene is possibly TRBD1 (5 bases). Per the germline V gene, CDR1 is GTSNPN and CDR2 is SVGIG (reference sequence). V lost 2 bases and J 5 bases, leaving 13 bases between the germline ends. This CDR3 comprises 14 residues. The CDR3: CAWSPLQGYQPQHF. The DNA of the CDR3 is TGTGCCTGGAGTCCCCTCCAGGGATATCAGCCCCAGCATTTT. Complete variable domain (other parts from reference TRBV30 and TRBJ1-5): SQTIHQWPATLVQPVGSPLSLECTVEGTSNPNLYWYRQAAGRGLQLLFYSVGIGQISSEVPQNLSASRPQDRQFILSSKKLLLSDSGFYLCAWSPLQGYQPQHFGDGTRLSIL.

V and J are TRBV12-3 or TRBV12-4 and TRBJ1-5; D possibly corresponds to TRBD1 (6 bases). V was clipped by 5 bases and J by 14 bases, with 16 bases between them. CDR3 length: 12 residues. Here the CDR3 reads CASSPDDGTKHF. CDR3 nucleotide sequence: TGTGCCAGCAGTCCTGACGACGGGACAAAGCATTTT.

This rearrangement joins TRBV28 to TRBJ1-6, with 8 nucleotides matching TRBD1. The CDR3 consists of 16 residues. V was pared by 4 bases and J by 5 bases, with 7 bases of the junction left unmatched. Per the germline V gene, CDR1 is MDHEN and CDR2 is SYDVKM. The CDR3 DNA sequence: TGTGCCAGCAGTTCCCCAGGGACAGGCGATAATTCACCCCTCCACTTT. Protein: CASSSPGTGDNSPLHF. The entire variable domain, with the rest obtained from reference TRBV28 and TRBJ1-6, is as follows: DVKVTQSSRYLVKRTGEKVFLECVQDMDHENMFWYRQDPGLGLRLIYFSYDVKMKEKGDIPEGYSVSREKKERFSLILESASTNQTSMYLCASSSPGTGDNSPLHFGNGTRLTVT.

CDR3 coding DNA: TGTGCCAGCTCACCTAGGACAGGGTGGAACTATGGCTACACCTTC. Protein product: CASSPRTGWNYGYTF. The V call is TRBV18, the J call TRBJ1-2, with 8 bases that match TRBD1. The junction had 5 bases not matched to a gene; V was cut back by 3 bases and J by 2 bases. This CDR3 has 15 amino acids. From germline, CDR1 is KGHSH and CDR2 LQKENI.

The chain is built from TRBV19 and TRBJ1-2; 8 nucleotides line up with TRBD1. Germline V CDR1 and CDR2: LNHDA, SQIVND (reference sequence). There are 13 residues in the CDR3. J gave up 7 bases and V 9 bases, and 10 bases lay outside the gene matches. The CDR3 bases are TGTGCCAGCTCCCACCGGGACAGGCGTGGCTACACCTTC. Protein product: CASSHRDRRGYTF. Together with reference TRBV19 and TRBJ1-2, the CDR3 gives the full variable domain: DGGITQSPKYLFRKEGQNVTLSCEQNLNHDAMYWYRQDPGQGLRLIYYSQIVNDFQKGDIAEGYSVSREKKESFPLTVTSAQKNPTAFYLCASSHRDRRGYTFGSGTRLTVV.

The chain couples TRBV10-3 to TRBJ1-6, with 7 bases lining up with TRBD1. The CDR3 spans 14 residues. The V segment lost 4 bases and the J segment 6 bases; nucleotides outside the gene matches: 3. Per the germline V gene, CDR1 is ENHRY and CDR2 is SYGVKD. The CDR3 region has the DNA TGTGCCATCAGTGCAGAGGGGGCTAATTCACCCCTCCACTTT. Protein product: CAISAEGANSPLHF.

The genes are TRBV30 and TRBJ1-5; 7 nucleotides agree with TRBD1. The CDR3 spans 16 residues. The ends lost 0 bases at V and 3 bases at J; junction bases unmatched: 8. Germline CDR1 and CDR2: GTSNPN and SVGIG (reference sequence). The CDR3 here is CAWSVSLGQFNQPQHF. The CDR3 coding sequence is TGTGCCTGGAGTGTATCGTTGGGACAGTTCAATCAGCCCCAGCATTTT. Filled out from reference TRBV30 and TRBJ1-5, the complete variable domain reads SQTIHQWPATLVQPVGSPLSLECTVEGTSNPNLYWYRQAAGRGLQLLFYSVGIGQISSEVPQNLSASRPQDRQFILSSKKLLLSDSGFYLCAWSVSLGQFNQPQHFGDGTRLSIL.

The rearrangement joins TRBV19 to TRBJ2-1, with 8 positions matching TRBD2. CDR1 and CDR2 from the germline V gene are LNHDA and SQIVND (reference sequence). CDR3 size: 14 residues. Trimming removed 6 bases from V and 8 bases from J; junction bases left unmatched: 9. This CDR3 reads CASRLAGLGHEQFF. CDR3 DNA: TGTGCCAGTAGATTGGCGGGACTAGGCCATGAGCAGTTCTTC. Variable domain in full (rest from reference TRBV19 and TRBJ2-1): DGGITQSPKYLFRKEGQNVTLSCEQNLNHDAMYWYRQDPGQGLRLIYYSQIVNDFQKGDIAEGYSVSREKKESFPLTVTSAQKNPTAFYLCASRLAGLGHEQFFGPGTRLTVL.

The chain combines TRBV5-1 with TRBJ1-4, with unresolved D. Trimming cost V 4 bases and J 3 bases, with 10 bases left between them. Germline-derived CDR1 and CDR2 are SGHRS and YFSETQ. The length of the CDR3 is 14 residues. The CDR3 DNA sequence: TGCGCCAGCAGCCGGGAAGGGCCTAATGAAAAACTGTTTTTT. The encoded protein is CASSREGPNEKLFF.

Written as DNA, the CDR3 is TGCAGCGTGAGAAGCACCGCCAAAAACATTCAGTACTTC. This sequence encodes CSVRSTAKNIQYF. The chain employs TRBV29-1 and TRBJ2-4; no firm D call. Per the germline V gene, CDR1 is SQVTM and CDR2 is ANQGSEA. The V gene lost 6 bases and the J gene lost 1 base, with 10 bases spanning the gap. The CDR3 sequence is 13 residues long. The complete variable domain, with remaining parts taken from reference TRBV29-1 and TRBJ2-4, reads SAVISQKPSRDICQRGTSLTIQCQVDSQVTMMFWYRQQPGQSLTLIATANQGSEATYESGFVIDKFPISRPNLTFSTLTVSNMSPEDSSIYLCSVRSTAKNIQYFGAGTRLSVL.

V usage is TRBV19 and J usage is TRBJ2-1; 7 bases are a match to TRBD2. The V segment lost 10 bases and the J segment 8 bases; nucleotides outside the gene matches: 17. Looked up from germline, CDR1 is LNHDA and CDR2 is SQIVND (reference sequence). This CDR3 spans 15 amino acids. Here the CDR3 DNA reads TGTGCCACCCTATCAAGGGAGGGAATAGGGGATGAGCAGTTCTTC. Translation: CATLSREGIGDEQFF.

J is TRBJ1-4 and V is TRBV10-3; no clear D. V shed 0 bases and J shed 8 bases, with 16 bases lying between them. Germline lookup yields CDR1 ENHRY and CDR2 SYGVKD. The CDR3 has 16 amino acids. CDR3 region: CAISESGSTGGEKLFF. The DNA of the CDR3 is TGTGCCATCAGTGAGTCGGGATCGACGGGAGGAGAAAAACTGTTTTTT.

The chain's CDR3 is CATSPGLGTNEQFF. Here the CDR3 DNA reads TGTGCCACCAGTCCGGGACTAGGGACCAATGAGCAGTTCTTC. V and J are TRBV24-1 and TRBJ2-1; 8 nucleotides agree with TRBD2. The CDR3 has 14 amino acids. The germline V gene has CDR1 KGHDR and CDR2 SFDVKD. J gave up 6 bases and V 6 bases, and 6 bases lay outside the gene matches.

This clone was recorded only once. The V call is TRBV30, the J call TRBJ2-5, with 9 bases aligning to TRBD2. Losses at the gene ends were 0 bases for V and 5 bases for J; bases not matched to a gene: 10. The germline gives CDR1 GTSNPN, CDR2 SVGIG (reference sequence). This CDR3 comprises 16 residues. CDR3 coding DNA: TGTGCCTGGAGTGTCCCAGCGGGAGGTCGGGTGGAGACCCAGTACTTC. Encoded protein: CAWSVPAGGRVETQYF. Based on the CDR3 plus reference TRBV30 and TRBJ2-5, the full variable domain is SQTIHQWPATLVQPVGSPLSLECTVEGTSNPNLYWYRQAAGRGLQLLFYSVGIGQISSEVPQNLSASRPQDRQFILSSKKLLLSDSGFYLCAWSVPAGGRVETQYFGPGTRLLVL.

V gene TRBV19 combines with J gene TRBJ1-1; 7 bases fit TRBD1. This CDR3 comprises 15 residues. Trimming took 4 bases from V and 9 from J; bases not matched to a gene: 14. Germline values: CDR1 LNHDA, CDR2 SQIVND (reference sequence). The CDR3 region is CASSTGRGRGRQAFF. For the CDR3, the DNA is TGTGCCAGTAGTACCGGAAGAGGTAGGGGGCGGCAAGCTTTCTTT.